Following are 20 T cell receptor beta chains from one sample sequenced in a study of cytomegalovirus exposure and HLA in healthy donors. Profiling relied on immunoSEQ multiplex PCR, and the TCRdb table lists in-frame clones only, not all of them. This table has fewer than 150,000 clones, more than 70% appearing once. Input material: PBMCs. These receptor sequences come from a man aged 25-45 years in good health and CMV-seronegative.

This clone has only one observation. The chain employs TRBV9 and TRBJ2-7; D is uncertain. Germline CDR1 is SGDLS and CDR2 is YYNGEE. The CDR3 runs to 13 residues. Trimming took 0 bases from V and 2 from J, leaving 6 bases between them. CDR3 loop: CASSVGGPYEQYF. CDR3 bases: TGTGCCAGCAGCGTAGGTGGCCCCTACGAGCAGTACTTC.

The rearrangement links TRBV29-1 to TRBJ1-5; 9 positions agree with TRBD1. Unmatched junction bases numbered 3, after V lost 4 bases and J lost 5 bases. Germline V gene sequence: CDR1 SQVTM, CDR2 ANQGSEA. This CDR3 has 13 residues. CDR3 in amino acids: CSVVTGGHQPQHF. The CDR3 DNA reads TGCAGCGTTGTCACAGGGGGCCATCAGCCCCAGCATTTT. The variable domain in full, completed from reference TRBV29-1 and TRBJ1-5, reads SAVISQKPSRDICQRGTSLTIQCQVDSQVTMMFWYRQQPGQSLTLIATANQGSEATYESGFVIDKFPISRPNLTFSTLTVSNMSPEDSSIYLCSVVTGGHQPQHFGDGTRLSIL.

The chain combines TRBV28 with TRBJ2-7, with unresolved D. The germline V gene encodes CDR1 MDHEN and CDR2 SYDVKM. The V gene lost 2 bases and the J gene lost 0 bases, with 11 bases spanning the gap. There are 15 residues in the CDR3. This CDR3 is CASSLSGGSSYEQYF. Written as DNA, the CDR3 is TGTGCCAGCAGTTTAAGTGGCGGTAGCTCCTACGAGCAGTACTTC.

The V and J genes are TRBV18 and TRBJ2-7; 7 nucleotides line up with TRBD1. This CDR3 has 14 residues. Germline-derived CDR1 and CDR2 are KGHSH and LQKENI. V was pared by 2 bases and J by 2 bases, with 3 bases of the junction left unmatched. In DNA, the CDR3 is TGTGCCAGCTCACCAACAGGGGTCCCCTACGAGCAGTACTTC. Its translation: CASSPTGVPYEQYF.

The rearrangement links TRBV10-1 to TRBJ1-2; TRBD1 might be the D (5 bases). CDR3 size: 13 residues. CDR1 is WNHNN and CDR2 is SYGVQD in the germline V gene (reference sequence). Trimming cost V 9 bases and J 8 bases, with 19 bases left between them. Written as DNA, the CDR3 is TGCGCCAGAACTACAGGCATCCCGCTGGGCTACACCTTC. This gives the protein CARTTGIPLGYTF.

A single count supports this clone. The V and J genes are TRBV2 and TRBJ2-7; TRBD2 matches at 10 bases. Per germline, CDR1 SNHLY and CDR2 FYNNEI. J was trimmed by 1 base and V by 8 bases; bases with no gene match: 5. This CDR3 has 14 amino acids. The CDR3 sequence: CASGGLAPSYEQYF. CDR3 in DNA: TGTGCCAGCGGGGGACTAGCGCCGTCCTACGAGCAGTACTTC. Drawing the rest from reference TRBV2 and TRBJ2-7, the complete variable domain is EPEVTQTPSHQVTQMGQEVILRCVPISNHLYFYWYRQILGQKVEFLVSFYNNEISEKSEIFDDQFSVERPDGSNFTLKIRSTKLEDSAMYFCASGGLAPSYEQYFGPGTRLTVT.

The chain recombines TRBV25-1 with TRBJ2-5; a weak D match, TRBD1 (7 bases). This CDR3 has 15 amino acids. V gave up 4 bases and J gave up 2 bases, with 14 bases separating them. The germline V gene has CDR1 MGHDK and CDR2 SYGVNS. The CDR3 sequence is CASSGRDRQQETQYF. The CDR3 nucleotides are TGTGCCAGCAGTGGGCGGGACAGACAACAAGAGACCCAGTACTTC.

CDR3 residues: CASSLIQGTYEQYF. The CDR3 region has the DNA TGTGCCAGCAGCTTGATACAGGGGACGTACGAGCAGTACTTC. This chain joins TRBV5-6 and TRBJ2-7; 7 nucleotides agree with TRBD1. The CDR3 is 14 amino acids. V was clipped by 1 base and J by 4 bases; unmatched bases: 5. Germline V CDR1 and CDR2: SGHDT, YYEEEE.

This clone occurred once. V and J are TRBV5-5 and TRBJ1-2; a possible D gene is TRBD1 (6 bases). This CDR3 has 13 residues. Germline values: CDR1 SGHKS, CDR2 YYEKEE (reference sequence). Trimming took off 4 bases at V and 8 bases at J, with 15 bases between the two ends. CDR3 nucleotides: TGTGCCAGCAGCGAGCCGATGGGGGCCGGCTACACCTTC. It yields the protein CASSEPMGAGYTF.

V is TRBV6-1 and J is TRBJ2-7; D not resolved. From germline, CDR1 is MNHNS and CDR2 SASEGT. CDR3 size: 15 residues. Trimming removed 3 bases at V and 3 bases at J, with 15 bases between. Written as DNA, the CDR3 is TGTGCCAGCAGTGATATCGAACAGCTTAGCTACGAGCAGTACTTC. This translates into CASSDIEQLSYEQYF.

The count of this clone is one. This chain uses TRBV5-1 with TRBJ2-3; D might be TRBD1 (6 bases). Trimming cost V 0 bases and J 4 bases, with 9 bases left between them. Germline CDR1 SGHRS, CDR2 YFSETQ. The CDR3 extends over 14 amino acids. This CDR3 reads CASSLDRAADTQYF. The CDR3 DNA reads TGCGCCAGCAGCTTGGACAGGGCCGCAGATACGCAGTATTTT.

The V and J genes are TRBV7-9 and TRBJ2-4; a possible D gene is TRBD1 (7 bases). Germline CDR1 reads SEHNR; CDR2 reads FQNEAQ (reference sequence). This CDR3 region has 12 residues. V was shortened by 3 bases and J by 8 bases, with 8 bases between the two germline ends. The DNA of the CDR3 is TGTGCCAGCAGCTTCAGGGGGGACATTCAGTACTTC. Amino acids: CASSFRGDIQYF.

This chain joins TRBV18 and TRBJ2-7; TRBD2 might be the D (5 bases). The CDR3 runs 14 residues. V lost 2 bases, J lost 3 bases, and 11 bases lay in between. The germline V gene has CDR1 KGHSH and CDR2 LQKENI. The CDR3 loop reads CASSPSRADYEQYF. The CDR3 region has the DNA TGTGCCAGCTCACCAAGCCGAGCGGACTACGAGCAGTACTTC.

In nucleotides, the CDR3 is TGTGCCTGGAGTTCGGGGGGGTCCTATAATTCACCCCTCCACTTT. Its translation: CAWSSGGSYNSPLHF. The chain is built from TRBV30 and TRBJ1-6; maybe TRBD1 (5 bases). The V gene lost 2 bases and the J gene lost 1 base, with 9 bases spanning the gap. The CDR3 is 15 residues long. CDR1 GTSNPN and CDR2 SVGIG come from the germline V gene (reference sequence).

The V gene is TRBV2, the J gene TRBJ2-7; 10 bases are shared with TRBD2. Per the germline V gene, CDR1 is SNHLY and CDR2 is FYNNEI. The V gene end was trimmed by 7 bases and the J gene end by 0 bases; junction bases not matched to a gene: 6. This CDR3 is built from 15 residues. The CDR3, as DNA: TGTGCCAGCACTCTAGCGGGAGCCCTCTCCTACGAGCAGTACTTC. Translating gives CASTLAGALSYEQYF.

This clone was recorded once. The gene calls are TRBV27 and TRBJ1-3; D is ambiguous. Trimming removed 6 bases from V and 11 bases from J, with 14 bases in between. The CDR3 has 12 residues. The germline V gene encodes CDR1 MNHEY and CDR2 SMNVEV (reference sequence). CDR3 bases: TGTGCCAGCAGCCCGAGGGCGGGTCCCATATATTTT. Its translation is CASSPRAGPIYF.

This chain's CDR3 is CSVDLRVKLAGNEQFF. CDR3 nucleotide sequence: TGCAGCGTTGATCTGAGGGTAAAACTAGCGGGAAATGAGCAGTTCTTC. The chain links TRBV29-1 to TRBJ2-1; 10 nucleotides line up with TRBD2. The ends lost 3 bases at V and 7 bases at J; junction bases unmatched: 12. CDR3 size: 16 residues. Looked up from germline, CDR1 is SQVTM and CDR2 is ANQGSEA.

V usage is TRBV6-1 and J usage is TRBJ2-1; weak D call: TRBD2 (5 bases). The V end lost 3 bases, the J end lost 8 bases, and 8 bases lay between the germline ends. CDR1 MNHNS and CDR2 SASEGT come from the germline V gene. This CDR3 spans 12 amino acids. The CDR3 loop is CASSDLAYEQFF. CDR3 DNA sequence: TGTGCCAGCAGTGATTTAGCGTATGAGCAGTTCTTC.

The chain uses TRBV5-6 and TRBJ2-4; TRBD2 agrees at 7 bases. This CDR3 spans 14 amino acids. Trimming removed 4 bases from V and 1 base from J; junction bases left unmatched: 2. Germline lookup yields CDR1 SGHDT and CDR2 YYEEEE. The CDR3 protein is CASSLGRAKNIQYF. The DNA of the CDR3 is TGTGCCAGCAGCCTCGGGAGGGCCAAAAACATTCAGTACTTC.

The J gene is TRBJ2-3, the V gene TRBV18; perhaps TRBD1 as D (6 bases). CDR1 and CDR2 from the germline V gene are KGHSH and LQKENI. This CDR3 region has 15 residues. V lost 3 bases, J lost 5 bases, and 15 bases lay in between. The CDR3 coding sequence is TGTGCCAGCTCACCCTCTTTGGGGGCGCGAGATACGCAGTATTTT. This codes for CASSPSLGARDTQYF.